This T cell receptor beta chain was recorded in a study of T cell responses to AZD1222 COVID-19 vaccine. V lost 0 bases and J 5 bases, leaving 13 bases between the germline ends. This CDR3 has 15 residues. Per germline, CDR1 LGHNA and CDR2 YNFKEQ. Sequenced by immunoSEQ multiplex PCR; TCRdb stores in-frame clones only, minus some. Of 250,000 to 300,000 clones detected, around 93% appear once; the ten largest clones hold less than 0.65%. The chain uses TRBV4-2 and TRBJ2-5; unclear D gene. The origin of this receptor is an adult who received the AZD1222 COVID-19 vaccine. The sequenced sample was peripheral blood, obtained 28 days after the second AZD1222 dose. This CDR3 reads CASSQDRVSWETQYF. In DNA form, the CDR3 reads TGTGCCAGCAGCCAAGATCGGGTTAGCTGGGAGACCCAGTACTTC.